The 14 T cell receptor beta chains below come from one sample, sequenced in a study of human thymus T cells. Sequenced by immunoSEQ multiplex PCR; TCRdb stores in-frame clones only, minus some. The sample includes 60,000 to 75,000 clones, 90% to 95% of them seen just once. Thymus specimens were resections from corrective heart surgery. Sequencing used thymus tissue. These receptors were obtained from a girl less than two years old with a congenital heart defect but otherwise immunologically healthy.

J is TRBJ2-2 and V is TRBV2; TRBD2 matches at 10 bases. In germline, CDR1 is SNHLY, CDR2 FYNNEI. Germline trimming cut 1 base from V and 7 bases from J; bases unmatched to any gene: 12. This CDR3 has 18 residues. The CDR3 sequence is CASSEEEVSGRAIGELFF. The DNA for the CDR3 is TGTGCCAGCAGTGAAGAGGAAGTGAGCGGGAGGGCCATCGGGGAGCTGTTTTTT.

V gene TRBV5-1 combines with J gene TRBJ1-1, with D maybe TRBD1 (5 bases). The CDR3 is 15 residues long. Trimming took 4 bases from V and 2 from J, leaving 15 bases between them. The V gene's germline CDR1 is SGHRS and CDR2 YFSETQ. This CDR3 is CASSPYSGPNTEAFF. CDR3 bases: TGCGCCAGCAGCCCATATTCGGGGCCAAACACTGAAGCTTTCTTT.

The chain uses TRBV20-1 and TRBJ2-5; D gene uncertain. This CDR3 spans 9 amino acids. Germline V gene lookup returns CDR1 DFQATT and CDR2 SNEGSKA (reference sequence). Trimming cost V 6 bases and J 4 bases, with 3 bases left between them. The CDR3 bases are TGCAGTGCAGCAGAGACCCAGTACTTC. This sequence encodes CSAAETQYF.

The chain joins TRBV5-1 to TRBJ2-5, with 13 bases that match TRBD2. V lost 4 bases and J lost 3; bases outside the gene matches: 9. Looked up from germline, CDR1 is SGHRS and CDR2 is YFSETQ. The CDR3 loop spans 17 amino acids. In DNA form, the CDR3 reads TGCGCCAGCAGCCATACTAGCGGGAGGGTCCTAAAAGAGACCCAGTACTTC. It codes for CASSHTSGRVLKETQYF.

This rearrangement joins TRBV18 to TRBJ2-1; 8 bases align to TRBD2. The CDR3 is 13 amino acids. Germline lookup yields CDR1 KGHSH and CDR2 LQKENI. V trimming: 3 bases; J trimming: 10 bases; junction bases outside the gene matches: 5. CDR3 in amino acids: CASSPGLGLEQFF. The CDR3 nucleotides are TGTGCCAGCTCACCGGGACTAGGTCTCGAGCAGTTCTTC.

The chain uses TRBV18 and TRBJ2-7; TRBD1 aligns across 7 bases. Per germline, CDR1 KGHSH and CDR2 LQKENI. The CDR3 is 14 amino acids. The junction had 5 bases not matched to a gene; V was cut back by 3 bases and J by 3 bases. The CDR3 loop reads CASSPYRGIYEQYF. CDR3 sequence (DNA): TGTGCCAGCTCACCGTACAGGGGAATCTACGAGCAGTACTTC.

The chain joins TRBV6-5 to TRBJ2-5; 11 positions agree with TRBD2. The CDR3 covers 15 residues. V was clipped by 6 bases and J by 5 bases; unmatched bases: 8. Germline V gene data show CDR1 as MNHEY and CDR2 as SVGAGI. This CDR3 is CASRPELAGAETQYF. In DNA form, the CDR3 reads TGTGCCAGCAGACCCGAACTAGCGGGAGCTGAGACCCAGTACTTC.

This clone is a singleton in its sample. The chain links TRBV7-2 to TRBJ2-1, with 8 bases fitting TRBD1. The junction had 12 bases not matched to a gene; V was cut back by 2 bases and J by 6 bases. The CDR3 spans 17 residues. The germline V gene has CDR1 SGHTA and CDR2 FQGNSA. The CDR3 coding sequence is TGTGCCAGCAGCTTAAAGGGGCCAGGGGGCCCTACCAATGAGCAGTTCTTC. It codes for CASSLKGPGGPTNEQFF.

The chain is built from TRBV18 and TRBJ1-1; tentative D call: TRBD1 (6 bases). This CDR3 is built from 18 residues. CDR1 is KGHSH and CDR2 is LQKENI in the germline V gene. Between the trimmed V and J ends, which lost 8 bases and 0 bases, there was a span of 25 bases. CDR3 protein: CASRHKTGLQGMNTEAFF. The CDR3 region has the DNA TGTGCCAGCCGACACAAAACAGGGCTCCAGGGGATGAACACTGAAGCTTTCTTT.

This rearrangement joins TRBV4-2 to TRBJ1-3; D may be TRBD1 (5 bases). The CDR3 has 18 residues. V was cut by 1 base and J by 0 bases, with 16 bases left in between. CDR1 is LGHNA, CDR2 YNFKEQ, per germline. The CDR3 DNA sequence: TGTGCCAGCAGCCAAGGATCAAGGGGAAGGAGCTCTGGAAACACCATATATTTT. Protein sequence: CASSQGSRGRSSGNTIYF.

The V and J genes are TRBV5-1 and TRBJ2-5; D remains unclear. Trimming took 0 bases from V and 5 from J, leaving 11 bases between them. The CDR3 runs to 14 residues. Germline V gives CDR1 SGHRS, CDR2 YFSETQ. This CDR3 reads CASSLEGLGETQYF. DNA for the CDR3: TGCGCCAGCAGCTTGGAAGGGTTGGGGGAGACCCAGTACTTC.

This chain joins TRBV7-9 and TRBJ2-5, with TRBD1 matching over 9 bases. The CDR3 covers 19 residues. Germline CDR1 and CDR2: SEHNR and FQNEAQ (reference sequence). V was clipped by 2 bases and J by 0 bases; unmatched bases: 13. The CDR3 is CASSLTAQGQGSYQETQYF. The CDR3 DNA follows: TGTGCCAGCAGCTTAACGGCCCAAGGACAGGGGTCCTACCAAGAGACCCAGTACTTC.

The chain joins TRBV2 to TRBJ1-1; 7 nucleotides agree with TRBD1. The CDR3 has 19 residues. CDR1 is SNHLY, CDR2 FYNNEI, per germline. The V and J ends lost 11 bases and 0 bases, in that order; junction bases with no gene match: 24. CDR3 DNA: TGTGCCTACAGGGTGATGGATGCGGGACAGCAGAGATTGAACACTGAAGCTTTCTTT. This gives the protein CAYRVMDAGQQRLNTEAFF.

The chain uses TRBV14 and TRBJ1-2, with 8 bases fitting TRBD1. V shed 1 base, J shed 4 bases, and the junction held 8 bases outside the gene matches. Germline CDR1 is SGHDN and CDR2 is FVKESK. The length of the CDR3 is 16 residues. CDR3 in DNA: TGTGCCAGCAGCCAAGGGGACAGGTGGGCCTCCTATGGCTACACCTTC. Translating gives CASSQGDRWASYGYTF. The full variable domain, rest sourced from reference TRBV14 and TRBJ1-2, is EAGVTQFPSHSVIEKGQTVTLRCDPISGHDNLYWYRRVMGKEIKFLLHFVKESKQDESGMPNNRFLAERTGGTYSTLKVQPAELEDSGVYFCASSQGDRWASYGYTFGSGTRLTVV.